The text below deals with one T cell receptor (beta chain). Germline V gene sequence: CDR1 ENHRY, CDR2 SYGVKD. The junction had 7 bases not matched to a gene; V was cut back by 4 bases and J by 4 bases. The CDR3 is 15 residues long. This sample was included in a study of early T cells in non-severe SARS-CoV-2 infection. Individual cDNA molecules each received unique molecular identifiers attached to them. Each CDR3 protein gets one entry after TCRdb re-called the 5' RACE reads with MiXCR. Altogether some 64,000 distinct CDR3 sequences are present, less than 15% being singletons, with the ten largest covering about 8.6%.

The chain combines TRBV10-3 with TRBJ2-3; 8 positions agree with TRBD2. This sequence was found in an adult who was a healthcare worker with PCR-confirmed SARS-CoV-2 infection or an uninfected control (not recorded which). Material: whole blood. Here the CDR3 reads CAISAARREADTQYF. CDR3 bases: TGTGCCATCAGTGCAGCCCGGCGGGAGGCAGATACGCAGTATTTT.